This note documents a single T cell receptor (beta chain) sequence. Its antigen is currently unknown. These data originate in a study of molecular identifiers for immune sequencing clone quantification. The overall study: Across replicate runs, RNA obtained from about 19,000 or 110,000 naive CD8 cells was divided into five, with four undergoing sequencing. Study-level results: Clones of above 20 RNA copies carried over 99% of effector molecules; in naive cells they carried under 1%.

This CDR3 has 14 residues. The germline V gene has CDR1 MNHEY and CDR2 SVGEGT. Trimming left V 8 bases short and J 5 bases short, with 17 bases between. Via MiXCR, TCRdb re-called the PCR reads, giving one row per CDR3 protein. This sample has about 320,000 distinct CDR3 sequences, with about a fifth found just once. The receptor was derived from a human donor in good health. Some libraries in this study had Jurkat cell RNA spiked in. The chain links TRBV6-2 or TRBV6-3 to TRBJ2-3, with a tentative D call TRBD2 (6 bases). Sequenced material: naive CD8+ T cells from blood, with Jurkat cell RNA spiked in. Subset given: FACS-sorted CD8+CD4-CCR7+CD45RA+ naive T cells. The CDR3 spells CASEAEGQVDTQYF. In DNA form, the CDR3 reads TGTGCCAGCGAAGCGGAGGGCCAGGTAGATACGCAGTATTTT.